This entry is about one T cell receptor beta chain. Antigen specificity is unknown. Use of 60 Vbeta and 13 Jbeta primers characterized the PCR. Assay used: immunoSEQ multiplex PCR; TCRdb lists only in-frame clones, some missing. The table includes 210,000 or so clones, around nine tenths detected once. This sample is part of a study of cytomegalovirus exposure and HLA in healthy donors. The germline gives CDR1 SGHVT, CDR2 SQSDAQ. V lost 2 bases to trimming and J lost 7 bases, with 9 bases between them. This CDR3 contains 13 residues. Study-level points and caveats: Later findings reportedly placed an Asian-associated ancestry cluster below the approximately 670-donor mean for N-insertions. A missense variant in DCLRE1C was later tied to TCR beta V- and J-gene trimming.

The gene calls are TRBV7-4 and TRBJ1-5; the D is unclear. This TCR was recovered from a woman aged 18-35 years in good health and CMV-seronegative. The sequenced sample was PBMCs. CDR3 residues: CASSLRGLQPQHF. CDR3 DNA sequence: TGTGCCAGCAGCTTAAGAGGGTTACAGCCCCAGCATTTT.